This paragraph reports one TCR beta chain. TCRdb keeps only in-frame clones here, not all; method: immunoSEQ multiplex PCR. The sample holds about 22,000 clones, around two thirds seen once. This sample stems from a study of PD-1 blockade in classical Hodgkin lymphoma. The patients all showed relapse after autologous stem cell transplantation, while their brentuximab vedotin exposure varied. The starting material was peripheral blood mononuclear cells (PBMCs), obtained at baseline. This TCR came from a human donor with classical Hodgkin lymphoma.

The CDR3 protein is CASGPNTGELFF. The CDR3 nucleotides read TGTGCCAGCGGCCCGAACACCGGGGAGCTGTTTTTT. J is TRBJ2-2 and V is TRBV11-3; D is uncertain. Between the trimmed V and J ends, which lost 8 bases and 0 bases, there was a span of 4 bases. This CDR3 has 12 residues. Germline V lookup: CDR1 SGHNT, CDR2 YENEEA.